The 29 T cell receptor beta chains below all came from one sample that was sequenced in a study of blood T cells in healthy people across ages. The second PCR ran roughly 7 to 12 cycles with a sample-barcoded 5' primer and J-beta primers. TCRdb recomputed calls from the 5' RACE reads with MiXCR, one row per CDR3 protein. The repertoire holds around 1,000,000 distinct CDR3 sequences, approximately 26% seen once, with less than 0.85% in the top ten. The sample was also linked to a second study, of T cells of mothers and their children.

Source material: blood. The source of these receptors is a girl aged 2 to 9 in good health.

This clonotype was picked up a small number of times. This chain links TRBV24-1 with TRBJ2-1; D is unresolved. The CDR3 consists of 13 residues. Germline values: CDR1 KGHDR, CDR2 SFDVKD. The germline V and J ends were trimmed by 1 base and 9 bases, with 9 bases remaining between them. In DNA, the CDR3 is TGTGCCACCAGTGATTTAACGTGGAGTGAGCAGTTCTTC. This encodes CATSDLTWSEQFF.

A single count supports this clonotype. The gene calls are TRBV20-1 and TRBJ2-7, with TRBD1 matching 9 bases. This CDR3 spans 14 amino acids. Germline CDR1 DFQATT, CDR2 SNEGSKA (reference sequence). With 5 bases clipped from V and 3 bases from J, the junction kept 8 bases outside the gene matches. The CDR3 nucleotides are TGCAGTGCTGTCACAGGGGGCACAGGCTACGAGCAGTACTTC. Its translation is CSAVTGGTGYEQYF.

J is TRBJ2-5 and V is TRBV29-1; TRBD2 matches 7 bases. The CDR3 loop spans 13 amino acids. Germline assignment: CDR1 SQVTM and CDR2 ANQGSEA. V shed 3 bases and J 6 bases; nucleotides not matched to a gene: 7. The CDR3 reads CSVEETSAQTQYF. CDR3 bases: TGCAGCGTTGAGGAAACTAGCGCGCAGACCCAGTACTTC.

This clonotype appeared a few times. The CDR3 coding sequence is TGTGCCAGCAGCTTAGTTAGGAACCAAGAGACCCAGTACTTC. Amino acid sequence: CASSLVRNQETQYF. This chain uses TRBV7-6 with TRBJ2-5; no firm D call. The CDR3 totals 14 residues. Germline V lookup: CDR1 SGHVS, CDR2 FNYEAQ. The V and J ends lost 1 base and 0 bases respectively, with 6 bases between them.

V gene TRBV7-6 combines with J gene TRBJ1-4; D might be TRBD1 (6 bases). The germline V gene has CDR1 SGHVS and CDR2 FNYEAQ. V lost 1 base to trimming and J lost 5 bases, with 11 bases between them. The CDR3 has 15 amino acids. The CDR3 region has the DNA TGTGCCAGCAGCTTAGGATCAGGGGACAATGAAAAACTGTTTTTT. Translated, it gives CASSLGSGDNEKLFF.

The chain carries TRBV28 and TRBJ2-7; 7 bases agree with TRBD2. With V trimmed by 2 bases and J by 2 bases, 6 bases remained unmatched. The germline gives CDR1 MDHEN, CDR2 SYDVKM. CDR3 length: 15 amino acids. The CDR3 protein is CASSLLLAATYEQYF. In DNA form, the CDR3 reads TGTGCCAGCAGTTTACTCCTAGCGGCAACCTACGAGCAGTACTTC.

V is TRBV7-9 and J is TRBJ2-1; 8 bases are shared with TRBD1. This CDR3 comprises 15 residues. V lost 5 bases and J lost 8; bases outside the gene matches: 11. Germline values: CDR1 SEHNR, CDR2 FQNEAQ (reference sequence). In DNA form, the CDR3 reads TGTGCCAGCAGCCGGCCTAACCAGGGGGCCTATGAGCAGTTCTTC. Amino acids: CASSRPNQGAYEQFF.

This chain uses TRBV28 with TRBJ1-3; D is possibly TRBD1 (6 bases). The CDR3 length is 12 residues. CDR1 is MDHEN, CDR2 SYDVKM, per germline. Trimming cost V 9 bases and J 4 bases, with 10 bases left between them. The CDR3 here is CASEGGGNTIYF. The CDR3 bases are TGTGCCAGTGAAGGGGGGGGAAACACCATATATTTT.

This clonotype was counted a few times. The chain uses TRBV7-9 and TRBJ2-5, with D maybe TRBD2 (6 bases). The CDR3 is 14 amino acids. The germline gives CDR1 SEHNR, CDR2 FQNEAQ (reference sequence). V gave up 7 bases and J gave up 5 bases, with 17 bases separating them. The CDR3 protein is CASTIIGSGETQYF. As DNA, the CDR3 is TGTGCCAGCACCATTATTGGCAGCGGGGAGACCCAGTACTTC.

This clonotype was counted between two and nine times. This chain connects TRBV5-1 to TRBJ2-5, with D possibly being TRBD1 or TRBD2 (5 bases each). Near its end, the DNA agrees better with TRBJ2-7, so the J call may be wrong. CDR1 and CDR2 from the germline V gene are SGHRS and YFSETQ. The length of the CDR3 is 12 residues. In DNA form, the CDR3 reads TGCGCCAGCAGCTGGGACCTCGACGAGCAGTACTTC. This codes for CASSWDLDEQYF.

In the case of this clonotype: The junction departs from the called germline gene at one end, perhaps through a read error. The chain links TRBV4-1 to TRBJ2-7; D remains ambiguous. This CDR3 spans 14 amino acids. Per the germline V gene, CDR1 is MGHRA and CDR2 is YSYEKL. The CDR3 protein is CASSQKWSSCEQSF. The CDR3 DNA reads TGCGCCAGCAGCCAGAAGTGGAGCTCCTGCGAGCAGTCCTTC.

The sample holds many counts of this clonotype. V gene TRBV9 combines with J gene TRBJ2-1, with D uncertain. Trimming pared 4 bases from V and 3 bases from J, leaving 17 bases between. This CDR3 has 16 amino acids. Germline values: CDR1 SGDLS, CDR2 YYNGEE. CDR3 residues: CASSPSVSPDYNEQFF. CDR3 nucleotide sequence: TGTGCCAGCAGCCCGTCAGTGAGTCCAGACTACAATGAGCAGTTCTTC.

V and J are TRBV29-1 and TRBJ2-5, with D maybe TRBD2 (6 bases). Germline CDR1 and CDR2: SQVTM and ANQGSEA. Trimming shortened V by 7 bases and J by 5 bases, and 17 bases separated the two germline ends. This CDR3 has 13 residues. CDR3 in DNA: TGCAGCGGGAGACAAGCTGGAGGGGAGACCCAGTACTTC. Protein: CSGRQAGGETQYF.

On this clonotype itself: One end of the junction varies from germline; a read error may be responsible. The chain has TRBV5-1 and TRBJ2-3; D is possibly TRBD2 (5 bases). The CDR3 is made up of 16 amino acids. The germline CDR1 and CDR2 sequences are SGHRS and YFSETQ. CDR3 DNA sequence: TGCGCCAGCAGCTTAGTACGAGGATCTAGCACAGATACGCAGTACTTT. Translated, it gives CASSLVRGSSTDTQYF.

The rearrangement joins TRBV4-2 to TRBJ2-3, with TRBD2 matching over 7 bases. The junction had 6 bases not matched to a gene; V was cut back by 0 bases and J by 0 bases. The CDR3 extends over 17 amino acids. Germline-derived CDR1 and CDR2 are LGHNA and YNFKEQ. The CDR3 DNA sequence: TGTGCCAGCAGCCAAGATGACCCGGGGGGTAGCACAGATACGCAGTATTTT. It yields the protein CASSQDDPGGSTDTQYF.

The genes are TRBV7-8 and TRBJ2-1; perhaps D is TRBD1 or TRBD2 (5 bases each). CDR1 and CDR2 (germline): SGHVS, FQNEAQ. CDR3 length: 17 amino acids. Trimming removed 4 bases from V and 4 bases from J, with 20 bases in between. The CDR3 coding sequence is TGTGCCAGCAGCTCTCCCACAGCTTGGGACCCGTACAATGAGCAGTTCTTC. As protein: CASSSPTAWDPYNEQFF.

This clonotype was counted a single time. V gene TRBV28 combines with J gene TRBJ1-4; D is perhaps TRBD1 (6 bases). Germline values: CDR1 MDHEN, CDR2 SYDVKM. The V end lost 8 bases, the J end lost 6 bases, and 10 bases lay between the germline ends. There are 12 residues in the CDR3. CDR3 coding DNA: TGTGCCAGCGAGAAGGGGGATGAAAAACTGTTTTTT. Encoded protein: CASEKGDEKLFF. The variable domain in full, with the rest retrieved from reference TRBV28 and TRBJ1-4, is DVKVTQSSRYLVKRTGEKVFLECVQDMDHENMFWYRQDPGLGLRLIYFSYDVKMKEKGDIPEGYSVSREKKERFSLILESASTNQTSMYLCASEKGDEKLFFGSGTQLSVL.

This clonotype was counted only a few times. DNA for the CDR3: TGTGCCAGCAGTTTCACGGTTCGAGGGAATCAGCCCCAGCATTTT. Amino acids: CASSFTVRGNQPQHF. The chain combines TRBV28 with TRBJ1-5, with D unclear. Germline V gene sequence: CDR1 MDHEN, CDR2 SYDVKM. The CDR3 covers 15 residues. V lost 3 bases to trimming and J lost 4 bases, with 13 bases between them.

The genes are TRBV29-1 and TRBJ2-5; the D gene is possibly TRBD1 (6 bases). TRBJ2-7 explains the end of the DNA better; the J call may be wrong. Germline values: CDR1 SQVTM, CDR2 ANQGSEA. The CDR3 is 14 amino acids. CDR3 sequence reads: CSVNLQGGIYEQYF. As DNA, the CDR3 is TGCAGCGTGAATCTACAGGGCGGTATCTACGAGCAGTACTTC.

This clonotype was seen more than once but under ten times. The chain employs TRBV9 and TRBJ2-1, with 7 bases aligning to TRBD2. The CDR3 runs to 15 residues. Looked up from germline, CDR1 is SGDLS and CDR2 is YYNGEE. With 4 bases clipped from V and 2 bases from J, the junction kept 6 bases outside the gene matches. CDR3 DNA: TGTGCCAGCAGCTCCTGGGGGGGGGCCTACAATGAGCAGTTCTTC. Its protein is CASSSWGGAYNEQFF.

The rearrangement links TRBV4-3 to TRBJ2-3; D unclear. Trimming removed 0 bases from V and 0 bases from J, with 13 bases in between. Germline-derived CDR1 and CDR2 are LGHNA and YSLEER. The length of the CDR3 is 17 residues. CDR3 protein: CASSQDEVRGSTDTQYF. In DNA, the CDR3 is TGCGCCAGCAGCCAAGATGAAGTGCGTGGGAGCACAGATACGCAGTATTTT.

This sequence joins TRBV7-8 and TRBJ2-6; no firm D call. The CDR3 is 16 residues long. V lost 2 bases to trimming and J lost 3 bases, with 11 bases between them. Germline CDR1 and CDR2: SGHVS and FQNEAQ. The CDR3 DNA reads as TGTGCCAGCAGCTTATTTCGTCAGCGTGGGGCCAACGTCCTGACTTTC. This sequence encodes CASSLFRQRGANVLTF.

The V call is TRBV20-1, the J call TRBJ2-4; 7 bases line up with TRBD1. With V trimmed by 7 bases and J by 6 bases, 9 bases remained unmatched. The CDR3 runs 13 residues. Germline V gene lookup returns CDR1 DFQATT and CDR2 SNEGSKA (reference sequence). The CDR3 loop is CSVTGVNGNIQYF. The CDR3 DNA follows: TGCAGTGTTACAGGGGTGAACGGAAACATTCAGTACTTC.

V usage is TRBV4-1 and J usage is TRBJ1-5; D not certain. The length of the CDR3 is 13 residues. Trimming pared 2 bases from V and 5 bases from J, leaving 7 bases between. CDR1 and CDR2 (germline): MGHRA, YSYEKL. Here the CDR3 reads CASSQLRYQPQHF. CDR3 bases: TGCGCCAGCAGCCAACTAAGGTATCAGCCCCAGCATTTT.

The chain has TRBV2 and TRBJ2-2; no clear D gene. This CDR3 has 16 residues. Trimming took off 3 bases at V and 2 bases at J, with 13 bases between the two ends. Germline assignment: CDR1 SNHLY and CDR2 FYNNEI. The DNA for the CDR3 is TGTGCCAGCAGTGACGTTGGCGCGGCAAACACCGGGGAGCTGTTTTTT. Its translation: CASSDVGAANTGELFF.

The chain couples TRBV12-3 or TRBV12-4 to TRBJ1-1; D not certain. The CDR3 is 13 residues long. The germline V and J ends were trimmed by 3 bases and 10 bases, with 15 bases remaining between them. CDR3 amino acids: CASSLLAPRGAFF. CDR3 bases: TGTGCCAGCAGTTTGTTGGCACCTCGAGGAGCTTTCTTT.

This clonotype came up many times. This sequence joins TRBV12-3 or TRBV12-4 and TRBJ2-7; D unclear. The CDR3 has 12 residues. The V end was cut by 6 bases, the J end by 2 bases, with 8 bases between. The CDR3 region has the DNA TGTGCCAGCAGCCTTTTTCCCTACGAGCAGTACTTC. Translating gives CASSLFPYEQYF.

The gene calls are TRBV7-9 and TRBJ2-7; D gene unclear. The CDR3 totals 16 residues. Germline assignment: CDR1 SEHNR and CDR2 FQNEAQ (reference sequence). With 1 base removed from V and 0 bases from J, the gap between germline ends came to 13 bases. The CDR3 nucleotides read TGTGCCAGCAGCTTAGACCCGGGCTTTAGCTCCTACGAGCAGTACTTC. Its translation is CASSLDPGFSSYEQYF.

This clonotype was counted only a few times. DNA for the CDR3: TGTGCCAGCAGCCCTACGGGGGGCAGTTTCCAAGAGACCCAGTACTTC. It translates to CASSPTGGSFQETQYF. This chain links TRBV9 with TRBJ2-5, with a weak D call TRBD2 (7 bases). Germline values: CDR1 SGDLS, CDR2 YYNGEE. The V end was cut by 4 bases, the J end by 1 base, with 17 bases between. This CDR3 has 16 amino acids.